Described below is a single TCR beta chain sequence and its context. This sample was included in a study of T cell changes during pregnancy in multiple sclerosis. Sequencing used immunoSEQ multiplex PCR; TCRdb keeps in-frame clones, though not all of them. The sample holds some 100,000 clones, 92% seen once. This CDR3 region has 15 residues. V was pared by 4 bases and J by 1 base, with 6 bases of the junction left unmatched. The V gene's germline CDR1 is SNHLY and CDR2 FYNNEI. The chain is built from TRBV2 and TRBJ1-1; 7 bases agree with TRBD1. Material: peripheral blood, obtained after pregnancy. The TCR originated in a female donor with multiple sclerosis, enrolled in a pregnancy study. CDR3 in amino acids: CASSAQGMGNTEAFF. The CDR3 region has the DNA TGTGCCAGCAGTGCACAGGGGATGGGGAACACTGAAGCTTTCTTT. Variable domain in full (rest from reference TRBV2 and TRBJ1-1): EPEVTQTPSHQVTQMGQEVILRCVPISNHLYFYWYRQILGQKVEFLVSFYNNEISEKSEIFDDQFSVERPDGSNFTLKIRSTKLEDSAMYFCASSAQGMGNTEAFFGQGTRLTVV.